Following are 9 T cell receptor beta chains from one sample sequenced in a study of OX40 agonist ivuxolimab in advanced cancers. Sequencing was performed with immunoSEQ multiplex PCR; in TCRdb, only in-frame clones are kept and a portion is missing. Of 20,000 to 25,000 clones listed, about 85% are singletons. The input for sequencing was CD4+ or CD8+ T cells sorted from blood, taken in a trial of the OX40 agonist ivuxolimab. These receptors were obtained from an adult with an advanced solid tumor such as melanoma, head and neck, liver or kidney cancer.

The chain combines TRBV27 with TRBJ2-2; D may be TRBD2 (5 bases). The CDR3 runs 14 residues. The V end lost 5 bases, the J end lost 0 bases, and 7 bases lay between the germline ends. Germline V gene sequence: CDR1 MNHEY, CDR2 SMNVEV (reference sequence). CDR3 residues: CASSSGSNTGELFF. The CDR3 DNA sequence: TGTGCCAGCAGTAGCGGATCGAACACCGGGGAGCTGTTTTTT.

This clone is labeled as medium-sized. The V gene is TRBV29-1, the J gene TRBJ1-1; tentatively, D is TRBD1 (5 bases). V lost 8 bases and J lost 0, with 13 bases in between. The CDR3 consists of 13 residues. Germline V gene data show CDR1 as SQVTM and CDR2 as ANQGSEA. In DNA, the CDR3 is TGCAGCACCCCGGGACTCCTGAACACTGAAGCTTTCTTT. Translated, it gives CSTPGLLNTEAFF. Full variable domain (missing parts from reference TRBV29-1 and TRBJ1-1): SAVISQKPSRDICQRGTSLTIQCQVDSQVTMMFWYRQQPGQSLTLIATANQGSEATYESGFVIDKFPISRPNLTFSTLTVSNMSPEDSSIYLCSTPGLLNTEAFFGQGTRLTVV.

This clone is labeled medium-sized. The J gene is TRBJ2-5, the V gene TRBV10-2; D is uncertain. CDR1 and CDR2 (germline): WSHSY, SAAADI. CDR3 length: 11 residues. The ends were cut back, 8 bases at V and 4 bases at J, with 8 bases in the middle. This CDR3 is CASASGETQYF. Here the CDR3 DNA reads TGCGCCAGCGCGTCGGGAGAGACCCAGTACTTC.

The rearrangement joins TRBV4-1 to TRBJ2-5, with D maybe TRBD2 (6 bases). The CDR3 has 13 amino acids. Trimming pared 3 bases from V and 4 bases from J, leaving 9 bases between. Germline V lookup: CDR1 MGHRA, CDR2 YSYEKL. This CDR3 reads CASSHGGRETQYF. CDR3 DNA sequence: TGCGCCAGCAGCCACGGAGGGCGAGAGACCCAGTACTTC.

This clone appeared a single time. The chain uses TRBV5-4 and TRBJ1-1; 7 bases are shared with TRBD1. V lost 3 bases, J lost 4 bases, and 6 bases stayed unmatched. The CDR3 loop spans 14 amino acids. Germline CDR1 reads SGHNT; CDR2 reads YYREEE (reference sequence). The CDR3 DNA sequence: TGTGCCAGCAGCTACGACAGGGAGGGCACTGAAGCTTTCTTT. It is translated as CASSYDREGTEAFF.

The chain carries TRBV9 and TRBJ2-1; possibly TRBD1 or TRBD2 for D (5 bases each). V was trimmed by 0 bases and J by 0 bases, leaving 7 bases between them. CDR1 SGDLS and CDR2 YYNGEE come from the germline V gene. This CDR3 is 15 amino acids long. CDR3 residues: CASSVGGASYNEQFF. The CDR3 bases are TGTGCCAGCAGCGTAGGAGGGGCCTCCTACAATGAGCAGTTCTTC.

This clone is classed as medium-sized (0.01 to 0.1%). The J gene is TRBJ1-2, the V gene TRBV9; D uncertain. Trimming removed 0 bases at V and 6 bases at J, with 15 bases between. The CDR3 covers 15 residues. The V gene's germline CDR1 is SGDLS and CDR2 YYNGEE. In nucleotides, the CDR3 is TGTGCCAGCAGCGTAGGCGAGACCCGGAGGGATGGCTACACCTTC. Protein: CASSVGETRRDGYTF.

The chain uses TRBV11-2 and TRBJ2-1; TRBD2 aligns across 9 bases. Germline CDR1 and CDR2: SGHAT and FQNNGV. J gave up 9 bases and V 2 bases, and 20 bases lay outside the gene matches. This CDR3 has 19 amino acids. The CDR3, as DNA: TGTGCCAGCAGCTTAACCCGTATAGGTGGCGGGGGGGCCCTCGGTGAGCAGTTCTTC. Protein product: CASSLTRIGGGGALGEQFF.

The chain is built from TRBV9 and TRBJ1-3; D is uncertain. Germline V gene data show CDR1 as SGDLS and CDR2 as YYNGEE. Trimming removed 0 bases from V and 4 bases from J, with 11 bases in between. This CDR3 has 15 amino acids. The CDR3 region is CASSVGSGSGNTIYF. The DNA for the CDR3 is TGTGCCAGCAGCGTAGGATCCGGTTCGGGAAACACCATATATTTT.